The 20 T cell receptor beta chains presented below share a single source sample, sequenced in a study of blood T cells in healthy people across ages. The second PCR ran about 6 to 12 cycles with a sample-barcoded 5' primer and J-beta primers. TCRdb itself ran the 5' RACE reads through MiXCR, one entry per CDR3 protein. The sample has some 1.5 million distinct CDR3 sequences, 25% to 30% seen once. The sequenced material came from blood. The receptors originated from a woman under 40 in good health.

This clonotype was detected ten times or more. This rearrangement joins TRBV10-1 to TRBJ2-1; 8 bases agree with TRBD1. This CDR3 is 14 amino acids long. The germline gives CDR1 WNHNN, CDR2 SYGVQD (reference sequence). With V trimmed by 6 bases and J by 6 bases, 7 bases remained unmatched. The CDR3, as DNA: TGCGCCAGCAGGGATGGGACAGGTTCCAATGAGCAGTTCTTC. Translation: CASRDGTGSNEQFF.

Note on this clonotype: This sequence may be a read error, since a much larger clone differs from it by one base. This chain links TRBV5-1 with TRBJ2-1; TRBD2 might be the D (6 bases). The germline CDR1 and CDR2 sequences are SGHRS and YFSETQ. The CDR3 runs 15 residues. The CDR3 loop is CASNLGLAYYNEQFF. In DNA, the CDR3 is TGCGCCAGCAACTTGGGGCTAGCGTACTACAATGAGCAGTTCTTC.

The sample holds a few counts of this clonotype. The V gene is TRBV7-2, the J gene TRBJ1-5; D ambiguous. Germline V gene lookup returns CDR1 SGHTA and CDR2 FQGNSA. There are 15 residues in the CDR3. Deletions cut 1 base from V and 5 bases from J, with 12 bases between. The CDR3 region is CASSLGVPGDQPQHF. In DNA, the CDR3 is TGTGCCAGCAGCTTAGGAGTACCCGGGGATCAGCCCCAGCATTTT.

The rearrangement links TRBV2 to TRBJ2-1; TRBD1 is a possible D gene (10 bases). V gave up 4 bases and J gave up 8 bases, with 21 bases separating them. CDR1 and CDR2 from the germline V gene are SNHLY and FYNNEI. The CDR3 consists of 16 residues. CDR3 amino acids: CASSVRASGTGDEQFF. The CDR3 coding sequence is TGTGCCAGCAGTGTTCGGGCTAGCGGGACAGGGGATGAGCAGTTCTTC.

The rearrangement joins TRBV20-1 to TRBJ2-7, with D perhaps matching TRBD2 (5 bases). Trimming removed 4 bases at V and 1 base at J, with 11 bases between. CDR3 length: 13 amino acids. CDR1 is DFQATT and CDR2 is SNEGSKA in the germline V gene (reference sequence). The CDR3 DNA sequence: TGCAGTGCTATCTACCTAGCATCCTACGAGCAGTACTTC. Amino acids: CSAIYLASYEQYF.

The chain carries TRBV20-1 and TRBJ1-3; D might be TRBD1 (5 bases). The CDR3 is 17 residues long. Per germline, CDR1 DFQATT and CDR2 SNEGSKA (reference sequence). V gave up 1 base and J gave up 4 bases, with 20 bases separating them. CDR3 protein: CSARARAGLFTGNTIYF. Written as DNA, the CDR3 is TGCAGTGCTAGAGCAAGGGCAGGGCTTTTCACGGGAAACACCATATATTTT.

This clonotype was recorded a few times. This chain connects TRBV5-1 to TRBJ2-4, with D maybe TRBD2 (6 bases). Germline V gene lookup returns CDR1 SGHRS and CDR2 YFSETQ. V was trimmed by 2 bases and J by 13 bases, leaving 25 bases between them. The CDR3 totals 16 residues. The DNA of the CDR3 is TGCGCCAGCAGCTTCTCCCCCGGGGGTTCGACCTACGTGCAGTACTTC. It is translated as CASSFSPGGSTYVQYF.

This clonotype came up many times. The rearrangement links TRBV20-1 to TRBJ2-7; 7 positions agree with TRBD1. CDR1 is DFQATT and CDR2 is SNEGSKA in the germline V gene (reference sequence). With 2 bases clipped from V and 3 bases from J, the junction kept 4 bases outside the gene matches. This CDR3 has 13 residues. CDR3 nucleotides: TGCAGTGCTAGACCAGGACAGGACTACGAGCAGTACTTC. Translating gives CSARPGQDYEQYF.

Notes on this clonotype: A much more abundant neighbour one base away suggests this may be a read error. This sequence joins TRBV5-1 and TRBJ2-5; 9 bases are a match to TRBD2. The last part of the DNA fits TRBJ2-1 better; the J call may be wrong. The CDR3 totals 16 residues. Germline V gives CDR1 SGHRS, CDR2 YFSETQ. DNA of the CDR3: TGCGCCAGCAGCTTGGGAGCGGGAGGCCAACAAGAGACCCAGTTCTTC. This codes for CASSLGAGGQQETQFF.

Details on this clonotype: The junction and the germline gene differ at one end; a read error may be behind it. J is TRBJ2-3 and V is TRBV24-1, with D perhaps matching TRBD2 (6 bases). Germline V gene sequence: CDR1 KGHDR, CDR2 SFDVKD. CDR3 size: 13 residues. DNA for the CDR3: TGTGTCACCAGTGCGGGGAGCACAGATACGCAGTATTTT. Its protein product is CVTSAGSTDTQYF.

J is TRBJ2-2 and V is TRBV12-3 or TRBV12-4; D perhaps matches TRBD1 (6 bases). V was cut by 3 bases and J by 3 bases, with 8 bases left in between. The CDR3 consists of 14 residues. The CDR3 DNA follows: TGTGCCAGCAGTTTGGGACACTACACCGGGGAGCTGTTTTTT. It encodes CASSLGHYTGELFF.

The rearrangement links TRBV6-2 or TRBV6-3 to TRBJ2-4; TRBD2 is a possible D gene (6 bases). Trimming shortened V by 6 bases and J by 0 bases, and 15 bases separated the two germline ends. This CDR3 has 16 residues. Germline loops: CDR1 MNHEY, CDR2 SVGEGT. The CDR3 DNA reads as TGTGCCAGCAGGGTCGCCTGGGGACTAGCCAAAAACATTCAGTACTTC. The encoded protein is CASRVAWGLAKNIQYF.

There are a few counts of this clonotype. This chain connects TRBV10-3 to TRBJ2-3, with 8 bases identical to TRBD2. The V segment lost 8 bases and the J segment 1 base; nucleotides outside the gene matches: 8. The CDR3 contains 15 residues. In germline, CDR1 is ENHRY, CDR2 SYGVKD. This CDR3 is CAIGGLAGRTDTQYF. CDR3 bases: TGTGCCATCGGCGGTCTAGCGGGCCGCACAGATACGCAGTATTTT.

Details on this clonotype: This may be a read error: a much more frequent sequence differs by one nucleotide. The chain has TRBV11-2 and TRBJ2-1; TRBD2 matches 14 bases. Trimming removed 2 bases from V and 13 bases from J; junction bases left unmatched: 25. Germline assignment: CDR1 SGHAT and CDR2 FQNNGV. The CDR3 runs 21 residues. Here the CDR3 reads CASSLPVGGTSGRGDQETQFF. In DNA, the CDR3 is TGTGCCAGCAGCTTACCCGTTGGAGGGACTAGCGGGAGAGGGGACCAAGAGACCCAGTTCTTC.

This clonotype was counted between two and nine times. The J gene is TRBJ2-3, the V gene TRBV25-1; D possibly corresponds to TRBD1 (6 bases). Trimming shortened V by 4 bases and J by 5 bases, and 13 bases separated the two germline ends. Germline V gives CDR1 MGHDK, CDR2 SYGVNS. The CDR3 consists of 14 residues. The CDR3: CASSASRGLDTQYF. The CDR3 DNA reads TGTGCCAGCAGTGCCTCCAGGGGATTAGATACGCAGTATTTT.

A note on this clonotype: Since a much larger clone is just one base distant, this may be a read error. The gene calls are TRBV5-1 and TRBJ2-3, with TRBD2 as a possible D gene (6 bases). CDR1 SGHRS and CDR2 YFSETQ come from the germline V gene. V lost 7 bases, J lost 0 bases, and 21 bases lay in between. The CDR3 covers 17 residues. In DNA form, the CDR3 reads TGCGCCAGCGGCCAAACGCCTCTAGCGACTAGCACAGATACGCAGTATTTT. The encoded protein is CASGQTPLATSTDTQYF.

This clonotype was seen ten or more times. The V call is TRBV7-2, the J call TRBJ2-4, with D hard to call. V was clipped by 2 bases and J by 3 bases, with 5 bases between them. The CDR3 is made up of 13 amino acids. CDR1 is SGHTA and CDR2 is FQGNSA in the germline V gene. As DNA, the CDR3 is TGTGCCAGCAGCTTAACCAGCAAAAACATTCAGTACTTC. This codes for CASSLTSKNIQYF.

This clonotype was recorded at least ten times. The V and J genes are TRBV20-1 and TRBJ1-2; D perhaps matches TRBD1 (6 bases). The CDR3 has 15 amino acids. Trimming took 6 bases from V and 2 from J, leaving 19 bases between them. Germline V gene lookup returns CDR1 DFQATT and CDR2 SNEGSKA (reference sequence). The CDR3 sequence is CSAPPRTVVNYGYTF. The CDR3 DNA reads TGCAGTGCACCTCCAAGGACAGTGGTAAACTATGGCTACACCTTC.

The genes are TRBV19 and TRBJ2-7; 13 nucleotides align to TRBD2. The DNA end is more similar to TRBJ2-5, so the J call may be wrong. The length of the CDR3 is 16 residues. The V gene's germline CDR1 is LNHDA and CDR2 SQIVND (reference sequence). The CDR3 region is CASSPRTSGSDETQYF. The CDR3 DNA is TGTGCCAGTAGTCCAAGGACTAGCGGGAGCGACGAGACCCAGTACTTC.

J is TRBJ2-1 and V is TRBV2; TRBD1 matches 10 bases. With 7 bases clipped from V and 8 bases from J, the junction kept 5 bases outside the gene matches. CDR1 SNHLY and CDR2 FYNNEI come from the germline V gene. CDR3 length: 13 residues. CDR3 region: CASILDRGDEQFF. The CDR3 nucleotides read TGTGCCAGCATCTTGGACAGGGGGGATGAGCAGTTCTTC.